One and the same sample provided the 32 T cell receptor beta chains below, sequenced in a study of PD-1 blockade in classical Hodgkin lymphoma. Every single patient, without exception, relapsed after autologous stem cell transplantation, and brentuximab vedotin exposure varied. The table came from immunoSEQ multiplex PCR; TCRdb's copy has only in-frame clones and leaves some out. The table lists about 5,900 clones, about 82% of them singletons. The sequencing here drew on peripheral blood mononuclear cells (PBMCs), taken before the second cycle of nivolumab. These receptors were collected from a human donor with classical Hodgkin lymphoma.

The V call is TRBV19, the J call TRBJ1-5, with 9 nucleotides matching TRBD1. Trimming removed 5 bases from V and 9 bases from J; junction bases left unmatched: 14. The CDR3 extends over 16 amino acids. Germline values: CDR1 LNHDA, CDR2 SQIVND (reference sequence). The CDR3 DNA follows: TGTGCCAGTAGTCTTAACAGGGGGCGCATTTACTGGCCCCAGCATTTT. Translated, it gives CASSLNRGRIYWPQHF. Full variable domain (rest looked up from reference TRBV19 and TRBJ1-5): DGGITQSPKYLFRKEGQNVTLSCEQNLNHDAMYWYRQDPGQGLRLIYYSQIVNDFQKGDIAEGYSVSREKKESFPLTVTSAQKNPTAFYLCASSLNRGRIYWPQHFGDGTRLSIL.

The chain's CDR3 is CASSAGGQEKLFF. DNA for the CDR3: TGTGCCAGCAGTGCCGGGGGCCAAGAAAAACTGTTTTTT. The J gene is TRBJ1-4, the V gene TRBV6-1; D perhaps matches TRBD1 (6 bases). The CDR3 spans 13 residues. CDR1 is MNHNS, CDR2 SASEGT, per germline. V lost 4 bases to trimming and J lost 8 bases, with 11 bases between them.

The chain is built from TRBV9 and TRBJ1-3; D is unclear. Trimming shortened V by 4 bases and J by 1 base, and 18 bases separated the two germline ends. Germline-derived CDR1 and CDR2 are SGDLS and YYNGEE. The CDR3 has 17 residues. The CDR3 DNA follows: TGTGCCAGCAGCTTAATGCCTGCCCGGCAGTCTGGAAACACCATATATTTT. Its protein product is CASSLMPARQSGNTIYF.

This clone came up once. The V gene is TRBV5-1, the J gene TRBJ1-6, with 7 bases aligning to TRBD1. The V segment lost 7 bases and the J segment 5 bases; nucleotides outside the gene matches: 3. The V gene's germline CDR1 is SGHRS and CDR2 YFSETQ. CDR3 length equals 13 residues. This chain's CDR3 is CASRDRDNSPLHF. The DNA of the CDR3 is TGCGCCAGCCGGGACAGAGATAATTCACCCCTCCACTTT.

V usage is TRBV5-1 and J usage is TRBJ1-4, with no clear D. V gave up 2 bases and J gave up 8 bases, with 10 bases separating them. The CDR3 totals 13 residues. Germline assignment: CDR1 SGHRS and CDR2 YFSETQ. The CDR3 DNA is TGCGCCAGCAGCTTAAGTATGGAAGAAAAACTGTTTTTT. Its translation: CASSLSMEEKLFF.

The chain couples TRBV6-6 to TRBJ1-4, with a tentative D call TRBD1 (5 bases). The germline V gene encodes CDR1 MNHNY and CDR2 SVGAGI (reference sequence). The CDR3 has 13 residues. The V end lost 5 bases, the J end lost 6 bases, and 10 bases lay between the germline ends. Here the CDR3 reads CASSTDNDEKLFF. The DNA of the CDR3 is TGTGCCAGCAGTACGGACAACGATGAAAAACTGTTTTTT.

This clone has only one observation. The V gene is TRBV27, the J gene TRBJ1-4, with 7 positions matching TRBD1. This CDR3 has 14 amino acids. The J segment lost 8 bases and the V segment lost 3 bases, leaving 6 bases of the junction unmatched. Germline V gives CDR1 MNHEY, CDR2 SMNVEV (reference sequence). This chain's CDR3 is CASSFYRGGEKLFF. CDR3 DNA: TGTGCCAGCAGTTTCTACAGGGGTGGCGAAAAACTGTTTTTT.

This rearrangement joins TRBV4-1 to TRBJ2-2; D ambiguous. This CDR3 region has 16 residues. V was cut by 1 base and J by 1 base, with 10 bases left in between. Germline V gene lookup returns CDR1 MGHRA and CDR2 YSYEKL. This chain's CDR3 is CASSQGLMRNTGELFF. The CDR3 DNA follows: TGCGCCAGCAGCCAAGGGCTAATGCGGAACACCGGGGAGCTGTTTTTT.

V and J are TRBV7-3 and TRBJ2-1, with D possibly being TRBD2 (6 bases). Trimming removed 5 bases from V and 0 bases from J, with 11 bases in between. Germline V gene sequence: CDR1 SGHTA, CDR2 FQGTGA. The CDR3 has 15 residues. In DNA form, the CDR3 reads TGTGCCAGCAGCCCCGGGGGATTCTCCTACAATGAGCAGTTCTTC. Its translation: CASSPGGFSYNEQFF. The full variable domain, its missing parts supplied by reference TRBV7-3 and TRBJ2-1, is GAGVSQTPSNKVTEKGKYVELRCDPISGHTALYWYRQSLGQGPEFLIYFQGTGAADDSGLPNDRFFAVRPEGSVSTLKIQRTERGDSAVYLCASSPGGFSYNEQFFGPGTRLTVL.

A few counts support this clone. The chain's CDR3 is CASSFNQRSPLHF. For the CDR3, the DNA is TGTGCCAGCAGCTTTAACCAGAGATCACCCCTCCACTTT. The chain is built from TRBV7-2 and TRBJ1-6; no clear D. CDR1 and CDR2 from the germline V gene are SGHTA and FQGNSA. Trimming took off 3 bases at V and 10 bases at J, with 10 bases between the two ends. The CDR3 has 13 residues. The whole variable domain, remainder taken from reference TRBV7-2 and TRBJ1-6, is GAGVSQSPSNKVTEKGKDVELRCDPISGHTALYWYRQSLGQGLEFLIYFQGNSAPDKSGLPSDRFSAERTGGSVSTLTIQRTQQEDSAVYLCASSFNQRSPLHFGNGTRLTVT.

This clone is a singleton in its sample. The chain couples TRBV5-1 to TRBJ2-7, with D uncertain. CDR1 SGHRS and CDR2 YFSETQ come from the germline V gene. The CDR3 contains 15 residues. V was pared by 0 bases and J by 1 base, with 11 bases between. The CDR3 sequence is CASSLAIGRSYEQYV. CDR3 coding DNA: TGCGCCAGCAGCTTGGCCATTGGCCGTTCCTACGAGCAGTACGTC.

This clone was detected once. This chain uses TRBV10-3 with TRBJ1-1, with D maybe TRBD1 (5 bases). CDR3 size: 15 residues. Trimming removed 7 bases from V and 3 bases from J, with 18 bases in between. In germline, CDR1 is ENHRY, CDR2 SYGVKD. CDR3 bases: TGTGCCATCACTGCGCACAGGTTCCGGGACACTGAAGCTTTCTTT. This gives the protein CAITAHRFRDTEAFF.

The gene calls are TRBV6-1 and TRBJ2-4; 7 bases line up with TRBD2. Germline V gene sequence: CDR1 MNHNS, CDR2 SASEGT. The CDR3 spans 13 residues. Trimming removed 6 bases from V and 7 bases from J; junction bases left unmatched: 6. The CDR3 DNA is TGTGCCAGCAGCTGGCAGGGAGGGAACATTCAGTACTTC. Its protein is CASSWQGGNIQYF.

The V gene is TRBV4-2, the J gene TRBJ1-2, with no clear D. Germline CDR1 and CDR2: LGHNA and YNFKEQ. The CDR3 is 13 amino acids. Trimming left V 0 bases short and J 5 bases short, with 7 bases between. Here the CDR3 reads CASSQEERYGYTF. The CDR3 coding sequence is TGTGCCAGCAGCCAAGAAGAAAGGTATGGCTACACCTTC.

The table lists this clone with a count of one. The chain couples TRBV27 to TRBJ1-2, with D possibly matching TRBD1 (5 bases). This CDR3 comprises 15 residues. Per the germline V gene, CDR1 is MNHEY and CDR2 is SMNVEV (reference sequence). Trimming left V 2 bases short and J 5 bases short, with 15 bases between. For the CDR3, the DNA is TGTGCCAGCAGTTTAAAGAGGGGCCAGAAGTATGGCTACACCTTC. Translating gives CASSLKRGQKYGYTF.

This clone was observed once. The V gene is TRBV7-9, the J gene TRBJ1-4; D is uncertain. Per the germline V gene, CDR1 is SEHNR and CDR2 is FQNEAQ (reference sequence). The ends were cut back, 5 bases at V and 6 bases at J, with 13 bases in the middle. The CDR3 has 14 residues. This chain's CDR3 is CASSPLGGDEKLFF. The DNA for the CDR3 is TGTGCCAGCAGCCCCCTAGGTGGGGATGAAAAACTGTTTTTT.

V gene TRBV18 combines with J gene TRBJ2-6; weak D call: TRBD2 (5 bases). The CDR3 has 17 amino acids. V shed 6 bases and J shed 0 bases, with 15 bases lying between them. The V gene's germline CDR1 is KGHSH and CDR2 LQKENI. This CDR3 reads CASSGAVSSSGANVLTF. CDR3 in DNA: TGTGCCAGCTCCGGAGCGGTCAGTAGCTCTGGGGCCAACGTCCTGACTTTC.

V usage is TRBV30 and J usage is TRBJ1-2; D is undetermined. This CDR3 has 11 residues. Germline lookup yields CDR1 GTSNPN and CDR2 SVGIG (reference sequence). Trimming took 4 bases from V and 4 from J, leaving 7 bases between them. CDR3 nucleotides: TGTGCCTGGACCTACAGCTATGGCTACACCTTC. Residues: CAWTYSYGYTF.

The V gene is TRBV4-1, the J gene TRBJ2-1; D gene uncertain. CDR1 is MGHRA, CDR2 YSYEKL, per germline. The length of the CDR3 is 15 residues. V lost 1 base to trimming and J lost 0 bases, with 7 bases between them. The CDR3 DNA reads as TGCGCCAGCAGCCAAGGGGTCCGCTCCTACAATGAGCAGTTCTTC. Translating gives CASSQGVRSYNEQFF.

The CDR3, as DNA: TGTGCCTGGGACTCCGACAGTCGGCAAAAACTGTTTTTT. Translation: CAWDSDSRQKLFF. The V call is TRBV30, the J call TRBJ1-4; a possible D gene is TRBD1 (5 bases). The length of the CDR3 is 13 residues. Looked up from germline, CDR1 is GTSNPN and CDR2 is SVGIG (reference sequence). V was shortened by 5 bases and J by 9 bases, with 16 bases between the two germline ends.

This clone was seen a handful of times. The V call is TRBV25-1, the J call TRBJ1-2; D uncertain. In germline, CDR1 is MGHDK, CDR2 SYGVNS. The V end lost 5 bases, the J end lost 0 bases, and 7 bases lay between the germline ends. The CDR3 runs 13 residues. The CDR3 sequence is CASSRSPNYGYTF. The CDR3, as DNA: TGTGCCAGCAGTAGGTCTCCTAACTATGGCTACACCTTC.

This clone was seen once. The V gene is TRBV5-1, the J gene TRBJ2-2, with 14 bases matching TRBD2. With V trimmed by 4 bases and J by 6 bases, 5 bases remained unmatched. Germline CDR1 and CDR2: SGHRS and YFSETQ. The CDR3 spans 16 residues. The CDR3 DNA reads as TGCGCCAGCAGCCTCGGGACTAGCGGGGGATCCGGGGAGCTGTTTTTT. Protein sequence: CASSLGTSGGSGELFF.

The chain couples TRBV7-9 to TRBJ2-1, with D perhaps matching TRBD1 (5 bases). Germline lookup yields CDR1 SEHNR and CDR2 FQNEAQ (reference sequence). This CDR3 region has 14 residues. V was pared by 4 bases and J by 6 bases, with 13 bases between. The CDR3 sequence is CASSSAGILNEQFF. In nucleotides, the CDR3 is TGTGCCAGCAGCTCGGCAGGGATCCTCAATGAGCAGTTCTTC.

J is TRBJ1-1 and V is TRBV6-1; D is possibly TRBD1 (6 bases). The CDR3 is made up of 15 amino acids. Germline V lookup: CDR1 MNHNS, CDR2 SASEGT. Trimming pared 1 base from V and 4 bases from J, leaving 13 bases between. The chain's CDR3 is CASSEERGVGTEAFF. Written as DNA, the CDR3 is TGTGCCAGCAGTGAAGAAAGGGGGGTCGGCACTGAAGCTTTCTTT.

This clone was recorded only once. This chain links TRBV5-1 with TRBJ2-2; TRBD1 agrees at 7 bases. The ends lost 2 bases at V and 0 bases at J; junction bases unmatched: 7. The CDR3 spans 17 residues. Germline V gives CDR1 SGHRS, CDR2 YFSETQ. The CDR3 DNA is TGCGCCAGCAGCTTCCTAACAGGGGCCCCGAACACCGGGGAGCTGTTTTTT. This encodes CASSFLTGAPNTGELFF. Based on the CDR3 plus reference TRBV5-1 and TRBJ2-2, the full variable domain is KAGVTQTPRYLIKTRGQQVTLSCSPISGHRSVSWYQQTPGQGLQFLFEYFSETQRNKGNFPGRFSGRQFSNSRSEMNVSTLELGDSALYLCASSFLTGAPNTGELFFGEGSRLTVL.

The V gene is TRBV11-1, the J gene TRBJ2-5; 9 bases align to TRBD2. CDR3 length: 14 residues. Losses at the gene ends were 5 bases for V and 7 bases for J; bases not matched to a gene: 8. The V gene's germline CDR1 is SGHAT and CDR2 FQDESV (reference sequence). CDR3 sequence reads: CASSHGTSLGTQYF. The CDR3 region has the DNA TGTGCCAGCAGCCACGGGACTAGCCTCGGGACCCAGTACTTC.

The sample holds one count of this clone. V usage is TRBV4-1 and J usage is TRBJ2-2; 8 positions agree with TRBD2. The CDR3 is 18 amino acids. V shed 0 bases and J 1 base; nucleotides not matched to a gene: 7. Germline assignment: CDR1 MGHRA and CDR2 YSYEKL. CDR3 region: CASSQDRGLAGNTGELFF. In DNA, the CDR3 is TGCGCCAGCAGCCAAGATAGAGGCCTAGCGGGGAACACCGGGGAGCTGTTTTTT.

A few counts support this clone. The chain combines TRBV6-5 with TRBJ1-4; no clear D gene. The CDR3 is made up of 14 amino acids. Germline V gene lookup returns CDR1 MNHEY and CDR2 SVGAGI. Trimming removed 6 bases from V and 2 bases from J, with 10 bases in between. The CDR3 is CASSRAHTNEKLFF. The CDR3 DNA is TGTGCCAGCAGCCGAGCCCACACTAATGAAAAACTGTTTTTT.

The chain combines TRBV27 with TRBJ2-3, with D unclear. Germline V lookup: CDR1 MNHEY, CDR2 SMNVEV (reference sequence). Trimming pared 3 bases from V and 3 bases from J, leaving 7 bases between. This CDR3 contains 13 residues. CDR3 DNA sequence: TGTGCCAGCAGTTTTTGGATGACAGATACGCAGTATTTT. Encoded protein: CASSFWMTDTQYF.

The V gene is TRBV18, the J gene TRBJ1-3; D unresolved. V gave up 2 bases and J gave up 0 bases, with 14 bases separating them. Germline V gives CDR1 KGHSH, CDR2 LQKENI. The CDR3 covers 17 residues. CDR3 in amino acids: CASSPWEYSLSGNTIYF. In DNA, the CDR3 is TGTGCCAGCTCACCATGGGAGTACAGTCTCTCTGGAAACACCATATATTTT.

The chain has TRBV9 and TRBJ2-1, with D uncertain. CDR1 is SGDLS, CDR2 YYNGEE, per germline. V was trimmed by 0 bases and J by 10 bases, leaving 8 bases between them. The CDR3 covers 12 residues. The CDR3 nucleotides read TGTGCCAGCAGCGTAGCCTCCCGAGAGCAGTTCTTC. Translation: CASSVASREQFF.

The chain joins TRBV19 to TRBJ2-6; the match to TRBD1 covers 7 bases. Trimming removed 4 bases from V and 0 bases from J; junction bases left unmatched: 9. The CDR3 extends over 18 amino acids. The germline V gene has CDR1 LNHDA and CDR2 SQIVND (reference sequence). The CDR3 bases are TGTGCCAGTAGTAGCCCCCGGGACAGCCACTCTGGGGCCAACGTCCTGACTTTC. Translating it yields CASSSPRDSHSGANVLTF.